A single sample gave rise to the 22 T cell receptor beta chains below, sequenced in a study of T cell repertoires in cytomegalovirus infection. Each CDR3 protein is one row after TCRdb ran MiXCR on the reads. Of around 500,000 distinct CDR3 sequences listed, about two fifths are singletons. Their specific antigens are unknown. This sample comprised cultured PBMCs, obtained from culture after CMV antigen stimulation. These receptors came from a human donor in good health (CMV status not recorded). Some clones in this sample may be carry-over from other donors' samples.

V is TRBV7-8 and J is TRBJ2-1; 8 nucleotides align to TRBD2. The CDR3 has 19 residues. With V trimmed by 6 bases and J by 6 bases, 22 bases remained unmatched. The germline CDR1 and CDR2 sequences are SGHVS and FQNEAQ. CDR3 nucleotides: TGTGCCAGCAGAAGGGCACGACACCACCTTGCGGGAGGTATCAATGAGCAGTTCTTC. Encoded protein: CASRRARHHLAGGINEQFF.

This clonotype was seen a handful of times. The rearrangement links TRBV12-3 or TRBV12-4 to TRBJ1-1; no clear D gene. This CDR3 spans 13 amino acids. V gave up 11 bases and J gave up 4 bases, with 17 bases separating them. The CDR3 bases are TGTGCCTCCTGGGGAGGGTTTGGCACTGAAGCTTTCTTT. Its translation: CASWGGFGTEAFF.

The genes are TRBV11-2 and TRBJ1-2; perhaps TRBD1 as D (6 bases). Germline CDR1 and CDR2: SGHAT and FQNNGV. This CDR3 contains 19 residues. V gave up 4 bases and J gave up 5 bases, with 29 bases separating them. CDR3 nucleotides: TGTGCCAGCAGCTCCATCCGCAGGGGTGGCGACCCCCCGACTTATGGCTACACCTTC. Translated, it gives CASSSIRRGGDPPTYGYTF. Based on the CDR3 plus reference TRBV11-2 and TRBJ1-2, the full variable domain is EAGVAQSPRYKIIEKRQSVAFWCNPISGHATLYWYQQILGQGPKLLIQFQNNGVVDDSQLPKDRFSAERLKGVDSTLKIQPAKLEDSAVYLCASSSIRRGGDPPTYGYTFGSGTRLTVV.

The sample holds a few counts of this clonotype. CDR3 DNA: TGTGCCAGCAGCTCGGAGGCCGTGTCAGATACGCAGTATTTT. Translating gives CASSSEAVSDTQYF. This sequence joins TRBV7-8 and TRBJ2-3; TRBD2 might be the D (5 bases). Deletions cut 4 bases from V and 4 bases from J, with 12 bases between. The CDR3 is 14 amino acids. CDR1 is SGHVS and CDR2 is FQNEAQ in the germline V gene.

The rearrangement uses TRBV28 and TRBJ1-4; D is possibly TRBD1 (6 bases). This CDR3 contains 18 residues. Trimming pared 0 bases from V and 0 bases from J, leaving 14 bases between. Germline CDR1 reads MDHEN; CDR2 reads SYDVKM. The CDR3 coding sequence is TGTGCCAGCAGTTTATGGGGGGCGGCTGTGGCAACTAATGAAAAACTGTTTTTT. Protein: CASSLWGAAVATNEKLFF.

This clonotype was observed at least ten times. The chain uses TRBV7-2 and TRBJ2-3; 12 bases line up with TRBD2. The germline V gene has CDR1 SGHTA and CDR2 FQGNSA. The CDR3 sequence is 16 residues long. The junction had 7 bases not matched to a gene; V was cut back by 5 bases and J by 4 bases. CDR3 DNA sequence: TGTGCCAGCAGCGAGACTAGCGGGAGTCGCGCAGATACGCAGTATTTT. It specifies CASSETSGSRADTQYF.

The chain has TRBV2 and TRBJ2-3, with TRBD2 matching over 8 bases. The CDR3 runs 14 residues. CDR1 is SNHLY, CDR2 FYNNEI, per germline. The junction had 9 bases not matched to a gene; V was cut back by 3 bases and J by 10 bases. In nucleotides, the CDR3 is TGTGCCAGCAGTGAGCGGGTTGGACTAGCTGCGCAGTATTTT. Translation gives CASSERVGLAAQYF.

A single count supports this clonotype. The junction departs from germline at one end; a sequencing error may be responsible. J is TRBJ2-7 and V is TRBV20-1, with a tentative D call TRBD2 (5 bases). CDR1 is DFQATT and CDR2 is SNEGSKA in the germline V gene (reference sequence). CDR3 length: 14 amino acids. The CDR3 protein is CSAGPSQNYYEQYF. The CDR3, as DNA: TGCAGTGCCGGGCCTAGCCAAAATTACTACGAACAGTACTTC.

Here the CDR3 reads CASSYGGMNTEAFF. For the CDR3, the DNA is TGTGCCAGCAGTTACGGGGGCATGAACACTGAAGCTTTCTTT. The chain is built from TRBV6-5 and TRBJ1-1; perhaps TRBD1 as D (6 bases). The ends were cut back, 2 bases at V and 0 bases at J, with 7 bases in the middle. The CDR3 spans 14 residues. CDR1 MNHEY and CDR2 SVGAGI come from the germline V gene.

This clonotype has a count of ten or more. J is TRBJ2-5 and V is TRBV7-2; possibly TRBD2 for D (5 bases). The CDR3 is 13 amino acids. The V gene lost 1 base and the J gene lost 4 bases, with 7 bases spanning the gap. The germline V gene has CDR1 SGHTA and CDR2 FQGNSA. CDR3 loop: CASSLGERETQYF. The CDR3 coding sequence is TGTGCCAGCAGCTTAGGGGAGCGAGAGACCCAGTACTTC. The full variable domain, rest sourced from reference TRBV7-2 and TRBJ2-5, is GAGVSQSPSNKVTEKGKDVELRCDPISGHTALYWYRQSLGQGLEFLIYFQGNSAPDKSGLPSDRFSAERTGGSVSTLTIQRTQQEDSAVYLCASSLGERETQYFGPGTRLLVL.

The chain links TRBV27 to TRBJ2-7, with unresolved D. Germline V lookup: CDR1 MNHEY, CDR2 SMNVEV (reference sequence). CDR3 length equals 13 residues. Trimming removed 4 bases at V and 4 bases at J, with 11 bases between. The CDR3 coding sequence is TGTGCCAGCAGTTCAATCGGGTGGTACGAGCAGTACTTC. Amino acid sequence: CASSSIGWYEQYF.

This clonotype was recorded a few times. The rearrangement uses TRBV15 and TRBJ1-5; D not certain. CDR1 and CDR2 from the germline V gene are LNHNV and YYDKDF (reference sequence). V was pared by 0 bases and J by 9 bases, with 9 bases between. This CDR3 region has 13 residues. In DNA, the CDR3 is TGTGCCACCAGCAGAGAAGATGATCCGCCCCAGCATTTT. Protein sequence: CATSREDDPPQHF. Using reference TRBV15 and TRBJ1-5 for the parts outside the CDR3, the full variable domain is DAMVIQNPRYQVTQFGKPVTLSCSQTLNHNVMYWYQQKSSQAPKLLFHYYDKDFNNEADTPDNFQSRRPNTSFCFLDIRSPGLGDTAMYLCATSREDDPPQHFGDGTRLSIL.

This chain uses TRBV7-8 with TRBJ1-2; TRBD1 matches 9 bases. The CDR3 consists of 14 residues. J lost 8 bases, V lost 4 bases, and 8 bases had no gene match. In germline, CDR1 is SGHVS, CDR2 FQNEAQ. The DNA of the CDR3 is TGTGCCAGCAGCTCCCTCCGGGACAGGGTCGGCTACACCTTC. This sequence encodes CASSSLRDRVGYTF.

The chain employs TRBV20-1 and TRBJ1-4, with no clear D. The length of the CDR3 is 12 residues. The germline V gene encodes CDR1 DFQATT and CDR2 SNEGSKA (reference sequence). The V gene lost 3 bases and the J gene lost 8 bases, with 10 bases spanning the gap. DNA of the CDR3: TGCAGTGCTAGGCTACGGAGGGAAAAACTGTTTTTT. This gives the protein CSARLRREKLFF.

The chain links TRBV2 to TRBJ2-1; D unclear. Germline V gives CDR1 SNHLY, CDR2 FYNNEI. The CDR3 runs to 12 residues. V lost 6 bases, J lost 5 bases, and 8 bases lay in between. CDR3 coding DNA: TGTGCCAGCAGAGAGCAAGACAATGAGCAGTTCTTC. Protein: CASREQDNEQFF.

The CDR3 sequence is CASGGYRWPQRNEQFF. The CDR3 region has the DNA TGTGCCTCCGGAGGCTACCGCTGGCCCCAGCGGAATGAGCAGTTCTTC. The V and J genes are TRBV6-2 or TRBV6-3 and TRBJ2-1; perhaps TRBD2 as D (5 bases). CDR1 and CDR2 from the germline V gene are MNHEY and SVGEGT. The CDR3 is made up of 16 amino acids. Trimming left V 11 bases short and J 7 bases short, with 27 bases between.

In this sample, this clonotype turned up a few times. This chain uses TRBV7-8 with TRBJ1-2; D may be TRBD1 (5 bases). Germline-derived CDR1 and CDR2 are SGHVS and FQNEAQ. This CDR3 contains 16 residues. The V end lost 3 bases, the J end lost 8 bases, and 22 bases lay between the germline ends. CDR3 bases: TGTGCCAGCAGCTTTTCCGGTTTGGTCCTATGGGGCGGCTACACCTTC. Translated: CASSFSGLVLWGGYTF. The full variable domain, completed using reference TRBV7-8 and TRBJ1-2, is GAGVSQSPRYKVAKRGQDVALRCDPISGHVSLFWYQQALGQGPEFLTYFQNEAQLDKSGLPSDRFFAERPEGSVSTLKIQRTQQEDSAVYLCASSFSGLVLWGGYTFGSGTRLTVV.

This clonotype was seen a single time. This chain uses TRBV7-8 with TRBJ2-7; TRBD1 aligns across 10 bases. The germline V gene encodes CDR1 SGHVS and CDR2 FQNEAQ. Unmatched junction bases numbered 7, after V lost 2 bases and J lost 3 bases. The CDR3 is made up of 16 amino acids. The CDR3 is CASSLSRQGAFYEQYF. The DNA of the CDR3 is TGTGCCAGCAGCTTATCCCGACAGGGGGCTTTCTACGAGCAGTACTTC.

V and J are TRBV2 and TRBJ1-5; D gene ambiguous. The germline V and J ends were trimmed by 7 bases and 0 bases, with 13 bases remaining between them. The CDR3 covers 15 residues. Germline V gene lookup returns CDR1 SNHLY and CDR2 FYNNEI. CDR3 in amino acids: CASTGAGFSNQPQHF. The CDR3 DNA reads as TGTGCCAGCACGGGCGCAGGATTTAGCAATCAGCCCCAGCATTTT.

The J gene is TRBJ2-7, the V gene TRBV10-3; D perhaps matches TRBD1 (5 bases). CDR1 ENHRY and CDR2 SYGVKD come from the germline V gene. The CDR3 covers 9 residues. The V end was cut by 11 bases, the J end by 7 bases, with 9 bases between. Here the CDR3 DNA reads TGTGCCGTCCACAGGGAGCAGTACTTC. Encoded protein: CAVHREQYF.

A few counts support this clonotype. This sequence joins TRBV7-2 and TRBJ2-7; 10 nucleotides match TRBD1. CDR3 size: 15 residues. The germline gives CDR1 SGHTA, CDR2 FQGNSA. V lost 6 bases, J lost 5 bases, and 10 bases stayed unmatched. The CDR3 DNA reads as TGTGCCAGCAGTCTTTCCGGGACAGGGGTTAACGAGCAGTACTTC. Protein: CASSLSGTGVNEQYF.

The rearrangement links TRBV2 to TRBJ1-6, with TRBD1 matching 9 bases. This CDR3 contains 17 residues. Germline CDR1 SNHLY, CDR2 FYNNEI. The J segment lost 7 bases and the V segment lost 2 bases, leaving 9 bases of the junction unmatched. The CDR3 loop is CASSESLIDRGNSPLHF. In nucleotides, the CDR3 is TGTGCCAGCAGTGAAAGCCTGATAGACAGGGGGAATTCACCCCTCCACTTT.